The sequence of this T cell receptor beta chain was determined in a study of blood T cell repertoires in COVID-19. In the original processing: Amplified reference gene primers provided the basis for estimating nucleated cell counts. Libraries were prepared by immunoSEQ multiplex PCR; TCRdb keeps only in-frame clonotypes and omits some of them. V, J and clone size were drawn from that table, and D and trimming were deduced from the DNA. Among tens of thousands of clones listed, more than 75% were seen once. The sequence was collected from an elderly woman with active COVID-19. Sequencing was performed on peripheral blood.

CDR3 region: CASSATGHSNQPQHF. The CDR3, as DNA: TGTGCCAGCAGCGCTACAGGGCACAGCAATCAGCCCCAGCATTTT. This chain links TRBV9 with TRBJ1-5; D is possibly TRBD1 (6 bases). V was cut by 3 bases and J by 1 base, with 11 bases left in between. Germline V CDR1 and CDR2: SGDLS, YYNGEE. This CDR3 is built from 15 residues.